Presented here are 7 T cell receptor beta chains from one specimen sequenced in a study of T cells after yellow fever vaccination. TCRdb itself ran the 5' RACE reads through MiXCR, one entry per CDR3 protein. The sample records some 300,000 distinct CDR3 sequences, less than 4.5% being singletons. The sequencing used PBMCs, collected on the day of the yellow fever booster vaccination. The receptors derive from a man between 18 and 35 years old who received the YFV17D yellow fever vaccine.

This clonotype was seen ten or more times. J is TRBJ2-1 and V is TRBV11-2; 9 nucleotides align to TRBD2. J was trimmed by 10 bases and V by 2 bases; bases with no gene match: 9. CDR1 and CDR2 from the germline V gene are SGHAT and FQNNGV. This CDR3 has 15 residues. CDR3 amino acids: CASSLSAGGWEEQFF. The CDR3 DNA follows: TGTGCCAGCAGCTTATCTGCGGGGGGGTGGGAGGAGCAGTTCTTC.

This clonotype appeared many times. The CDR3 loop reads CASSYSGVSSGNTIYF. Written as DNA, the CDR3 is TGTGCCAGCAGTTATTCCGGGGTCAGCTCTGGAAACACCATATATTTT. The chain couples TRBV6-5 to TRBJ1-3; D call uncertain. The V end lost 3 bases, the J end lost 0 bases, and 12 bases lay between the germline ends. The CDR3 extends over 16 amino acids. Per germline, CDR1 MNHEY and CDR2 SVGAGI.

Only a few counts were recorded for this clonotype. V and J are TRBV6-2 or TRBV6-3 and TRBJ2-7; D gene uncertain. CDR3 length: 14 amino acids. Trimming removed 4 bases at V and 2 bases at J, with 12 bases between. Germline assignment: CDR1 MNHEY and CDR2 SVGEGT. As DNA, the CDR3 is TGTGCCAGCAGTTTCGCTGGTTCCACCTACGAGCAGTACTTC. Translation: CASSFAGSTYEQYF.

The chain employs TRBV9 and TRBJ1-3; D is unresolved. This CDR3 spans 13 amino acids. Trimming stripped 0 bases from V and 4 bases from J, with 5 bases between. Germline V lookup: CDR1 SGDLS, CDR2 YYNGEE. As DNA, the CDR3 is TGTGCCAGCAGCGTAGGTGAAGGAAACACCATATATTTT. It yields the protein CASSVGEGNTIYF. The full variable domain, its missing parts supplied by reference TRBV9 and TRBJ1-3, is DSGVTQTPKHLITATGQRVTLRCSPRSGDLSVYWYQQSLDQGLQFLIQYYNGEERAKGNILERFSAQQFPDLHSELNLSSLELGDSALYFCASSVGEGNTIYFGEGSWLTVV.

This clonotype has a count of ten or more. The chain carries TRBV20-1 and TRBJ1-5, with D unresolved. Trimming shortened V by 3 bases and J by 7 bases, and 19 bases separated the two germline ends. This CDR3 is 15 amino acids long. Germline lookup yields CDR1 DFQATT and CDR2 SNEGSKA (reference sequence). CDR3: CSAREVGKEGQPQHF. CDR3 nucleotides: TGCAGTGCTAGGGAGGTCGGAAAGGAGGGACAGCCCCAGCATTTT.

The CDR3 reads CSAREPSGTGELFF. DNA for the CDR3: TGCAGTGCTAGAGAACCCTCTGGGACCGGGGAGCTGTTTTTT. This chain links TRBV20-1 with TRBJ2-2, with D hard to call. Trimming took 0 bases from V and 5 from J, leaving 10 bases between them. CDR1 and CDR2 (germline): DFQATT, SNEGSKA (reference sequence). The CDR3 loop spans 14 amino acids.

The chain couples TRBV6-5 to TRBJ2-3; 14 positions agree with TRBD2. This CDR3 has 20 amino acids. Germline V gene data show CDR1 as MNHEY and CDR2 as SVGAGI. V shed 0 bases and J 5 bases; nucleotides not matched to a gene: 13. CDR3 nucleotides: TGTGCCAGCAGTTACTCAAAACTCCACCTGACTAGCGGGAGGGGAGATACGCAGTATTTT. This codes for CASSYSKLHLTSGRGDTQYF.